These 14 T cell receptor beta chains share one sample of origin, sequenced in a study of T cell repertoires in cytomegalovirus infection. TCRdb used MiXCR to reprocess the reads, holding one entry per CDR3 protein. This sample carries about 890,000 distinct CDR3 sequences, approximately 31% of them seen once, and the ten largest clones take roughly an eighth. Their specific antigens are unknown. Material: cultured CD8+ T cells from PBMCs, obtained from culture after CMV antigen stimulation. The receptors originated from a human donor in good health (CMV status not recorded). Some clones in this sample may be carry-over from other donors' samples.

This clonotype was counted many times. This sequence joins TRBV7-2 and TRBJ2-1, with D unclear. Germline V lookup: CDR1 SGHTA, CDR2 FQGNSA. The CDR3 totals 13 residues. V lost 5 bases to trimming and J lost 6 bases, with 11 bases between them. The CDR3 here is CASSPVGANEQFF. In DNA form, the CDR3 reads TGTGCCAGCAGCCCCGTCGGAGCCAATGAGCAGTTCTTC. Full variable domain (outside the CDR3, taken from reference TRBV7-2 and TRBJ2-1): GAGVSQSPSNKVTEKGKDVELRCDPISGHTALYWYRQSLGQGLEFLIYFQGNSAPDKSGLPSDRFSAERTGGSVSTLTIQRTQQEDSAVYLCASSPVGANEQFFGPGTRLTVL.

This chain connects TRBV27 to TRBJ2-2, with TRBD2 matching 13 bases. The CDR3 has 19 residues. V trimming: 1 base; J trimming: 0 bases; junction bases outside the gene matches: 5. Germline CDR1 and CDR2: MNHEY and SMNVEV (reference sequence). The CDR3 loop is CASSLYAGLAGANTGELFF. DNA for the CDR3: TGTGCCAGCAGTTTATACGCCGGACTAGCGGGGGCGAACACCGGGGAGCTGTTTTTT.

The chain joins TRBV10-1 to TRBJ1-5; 8 bases map to TRBD1. The CDR3 covers 16 residues. Trimming cost V 6 bases and J 3 bases; bases outside gene matches: 10. The germline V gene encodes CDR1 WNHNN and CDR2 SYGVQD (reference sequence). The CDR3 bases are TGCGCCAGCAGCTGCCAACGGACAGGGCACAATCAGCCCCAGCATTTT. This codes for CASSCQRTGHNQPQHF.

The chain combines TRBV7-8 with TRBJ2-1; a weak D match, TRBD2 (6 bases). Germline loops: CDR1 SGHVS, CDR2 FQNEAQ. This CDR3 is 13 amino acids long. Trimming cost V 5 bases and J 8 bases, with 13 bases left between them. The CDR3 protein is CASSLTSVDEQFF. The CDR3 DNA follows: TGTGCCAGCAGCCTGACTAGTGTCGATGAGCAGTTCTTC.

This rearrangement joins TRBV6-2 or TRBV6-3 to TRBJ2-3, with D possibly TRBD1 on 6 matching bases. The CDR3 is 16 amino acids. Trimming took 9 bases from V and 4 from J, leaving 23 bases between them. CDR1 MNHEY and CDR2 SVGEGT come from the germline V gene. CDR3 sequence: CASLLGGNRDSDTQYF. Here the CDR3 DNA reads TGTGCCAGTCTTCTCGGCGGAAACAGGGATTCAGATACGCAGTATTTT.

The V gene is TRBV4-1, the J gene TRBJ1-1; tentative D call: TRBD1 (5 bases). Germline values: CDR1 MGHRA, CDR2 YSYEKL. CDR3 length: 13 residues. V lost 0 bases and J lost 6, with 8 bases in between. The CDR3 reads CASSQDGGAEAFF. CDR3 DNA: TGCGCCAGCAGCCAAGATGGGGGGGCTGAAGCTTTCTTT.

This clonotype was recorded a few times. The rearrangement links TRBV10-3 to TRBJ1-1; 7 bases map to TRBD1. CDR1 ENHRY and CDR2 SYGVKD come from the germline V gene. This CDR3 is 14 amino acids long. The trim removed 6 bases at V and 0 bases at J, leaving 4 bases unmatched. Here the CDR3 DNA reads TGTGCCATCAGGGAGACAGGGATGAACACTGAAGCTTTCTTT. This codes for CAIRETGMNTEAFF.

This clonotype was seen only a few times. The chain is built from TRBV6-5 and TRBJ1-1; 8 bases agree with TRBD1. CDR1 and CDR2 (germline): MNHEY, SVGAGI. The trim removed 2 bases at V and 10 bases at J, leaving 3 bases unmatched. CDR3 length equals 12 residues. The CDR3: CASSYPGGLAFF. In DNA, the CDR3 is TGTGCCAGCAGTTACCCAGGGGGCTTAGCTTTCTTT.

This clonotype was picked up a small number of times. This chain connects TRBV18 to TRBJ2-1; 8 positions match TRBD1. The CDR3 spans 15 residues. Germline CDR1 KGHSH, CDR2 LQKENI. With 5 bases clipped from V and 2 bases from J, the junction kept 5 bases outside the gene matches. CDR3 coding DNA: TGTGCCAGCTCAAGACCGGACAGGGCCTACAATGAGCAGTTCTTC. It is translated as CASSRPDRAYNEQFF.

Concerning this clonotype itself: The conserved closing phenylalanine or tryptophan is absent in this CDR3, likely reflecting a read error. The V call is TRBV7-4, the J call TRBJ1-2; no clear D. The CDR3 consists of 14 residues. Trimming shortened V by 5 bases and J by 4 bases, and 14 bases separated the two germline ends. CDR1 SGHVT and CDR2 SQSDAQ come from the germline V gene. The CDR3 sequence: CASSPPSWFYGYTL. CDR3 DNA: TGTGCCAGCAGCCCACCCAGCTGGTTCTATGGCTACACCCTC.

This clonotype was detected only a few times. The V gene is TRBV10-2, the J gene TRBJ2-7; TRBD1 matches at 7 bases. The V gene end was trimmed by 3 bases and the J gene end by 6 bases; junction bases not matched to a gene: 8. The CDR3 length is 14 residues. Germline V gives CDR1 WSHSY, CDR2 SAAADI. The CDR3 spells CASSELRQGGEQYV. CDR3 nucleotides: TGCGCCAGCAGTGAACTGAGACAGGGTGGCGAGCAGTACGTC.

This clonotype was detected only a few times. CDR3 nucleotide sequence: TGTGCCAGCAGCTTAGGGTTGGGTCAGGGATTCGTGAAAGCTTTCTTT. Protein sequence: CASSLGLGQGFVKAFF. This chain links TRBV7-8 with TRBJ1-1; a possible D gene is TRBD1 (5 bases). The germline V gene encodes CDR1 SGHVS and CDR2 FQNEAQ. The CDR3 covers 16 residues. Trimming removed 1 base from V and 9 bases from J, with 21 bases in between.

This clonotype was seen a handful of times. V gene TRBV6-1 combines with J gene TRBJ1-6; D remains unclear. The germline V gene encodes CDR1 MNHNS and CDR2 SASEGT. Trimming pared 0 bases from V and 7 bases from J, leaving 10 bases between. The length of the CDR3 is 15 residues. The chain's CDR3 is CASSEAVGRNSPLHF. The DNA of the CDR3 is TGTGCCAGCAGTGAAGCGGTAGGGAGGAATTCACCCCTCCACTTT.

This chain connects TRBV27 to TRBJ1-5; D remains unclear. Trimming took off 0 bases at V and 4 bases at J, with 7 bases between the two ends. The CDR3 runs 14 residues. The V gene's germline CDR1 is MNHEY and CDR2 SMNVEV (reference sequence). The CDR3 nucleotides are TGTGCCAGCAGTTTATCTATAGAGAATCAGCCCCAGCATTTT. Protein sequence: CASSLSIENQPQHF.